This is a list of T cell receptor beta chains from one sample in a study of blood T cell repertoires in COVID-19. This table comes from immunoSEQ multiplex PCR, and its TCRdb copy is limited to in-frame clones, with some not included. Of about 71,000 clones in the sample, around 83% were seen once. Specimen: peripheral blood. These receptors all stem from a man aged 45-65 years with active COVID-19. Each CDR3 is given with its conserved first and last residue. The order of the fields is clone size, J gene, V gene, CDR3 protein. Only part of the rows carry a size: once, few, many, or a class if the clone is expanded.

.	TRBJ2-1	TRBV6-2/TRBV6-3	CASSLSGVSYNEQFF
.	TRBJ1-2	TRBV3-1/TRBV3-2	CASSGTGAEYGYTF
.	TRBJ1-2	TRBV6-5	CASQGGVTAHYGYTF
.	TRBJ1-5	TRBV6-5	CATRQGGYQPQHF
.	TRBJ2-1	TRBV30	CAWSPRTGSYNEQFF
few	TRBJ1-5	TRBV15	CATRGGGQGGNQPQHF
few	TRBJ1-2	TRBV7-2	CASSIAGTGRYGFYGYTF
.	TRBJ1-2	TRBV29-1	CSALTGGSYGYTF
.	TRBJ2-1	TRBV6-5	CASSSRRGSAYNEQFF
once	TRBJ2-5	TRBV5-4	CALTGGTAYQETQYF
once	TRBJ2-3	TRBV5-6	CASRRAGGRADTQYF
.	TRBJ2-1	TRBV3-1/TRBV3-2	CASSPRTSGGGNEQFF
.	TRBJ2-1	TRBV7-2	CASSLFGGYYNEQFF
.	TRBJ2-3	TRBV11-2	CASSLEHGQGYLSTDTQYF
.	TRBJ2-5	TRBV12-3/TRBV12-4	CASSVRELETQYF
.	TRBJ2-5	TRBV7-7	CASSQHTSGGAGETQYF
.	TRBJ2-3	TRBV5-5	CASSFGSSDYSSTDTQYF
.	TRBJ1-6	TRBV6-5	CASSYGGERNSPLHF
.	TRBJ1-2	TRBV29-1	CSVEESDRGYTF
.	TRBJ2-3	TRBV11-2	CASSFGTDTQYF
.	TRBJ2-5	TRBV10-2	CASSPQLGGRETQYF
.	TRBJ1-3	TRBV5-1	CASSLEGRRDTIYF
.	TRBJ2-5	TRBV29-1	CSVEDFLLAGGSETQYF
.	TRBJ1-2	TRBV7-9	CASSLGQGAVGYTF
.	TRBJ2-1	TRBV4-2	CASSQETVAGGLGNEQFF